Presented here are 29 T cell receptor beta chains from one specimen sequenced in a study of T cell responses to AZD1222 COVID-19 vaccine. Sequencing was performed with immunoSEQ multiplex PCR; in TCRdb, only in-frame clones are kept and a portion is missing. The sample consists of more than 100,000 clones, roughly 88% of them appearing once. This sample comprised peripheral blood, obtained on day 0 of AZD1222 vaccination. These receptors all come from an adult in good health.

The chain employs TRBV2 and TRBJ2-2; D is uncertain. This CDR3 region has 14 residues. V was clipped by 2 bases and J by 4 bases, with 8 bases between them. The V gene's germline CDR1 is SNHLY and CDR2 FYNNEI. This CDR3 is CASSESMPTGELFF. The CDR3 DNA follows: TGTGCCAGCAGTGAATCGATGCCCACCGGGGAGCTGTTTTTT.

V and J are TRBV29-1 and TRBJ1-2; possibly TRBD1 for D (6 bases). V lost 8 bases and J lost 7, with 17 bases in between. The CDR3 has 12 residues. Germline values: CDR1 SQVTM, CDR2 ANQGSEA. CDR3 amino acids: CSWTAAGGGYTF. DNA of the CDR3: TGCAGCTGGACAGCGGCCGGGGGTGGCTACACCTTC. Full variable domain (rest looked up from reference TRBV29-1 and TRBJ1-2): SAVISQKPSRDICQRGTSLTIQCQVDSQVTMMFWYRQQPGQSLTLIATANQGSEATYESGFVIDKFPISRPNLTFSTLTVSNMSPEDSSIYLCSWTAAGGGYTFGSGTRLTVV.

The rearrangement links TRBV7-2 to TRBJ1-6; TRBD1 agrees at 10 bases. This CDR3 has 15 amino acids. V gave up 3 bases and J gave up 9 bases; unmatched junction bases: 5. Germline V gene data show CDR1 as SGHTA and CDR2 as FQGNSA. CDR3: CASSFSGTGVSPLHF. In DNA form, the CDR3 reads TGTGCCAGCAGCTTTTCCGGGACAGGGGTTTCACCCCTCCACTTT.

Concerning this clone itself: Different DNA sequences within this sample yield the same CDR3. This sequence joins TRBV29-1 and TRBJ2-3; the D call may be TRBD1 or TRBD2 (5 bases each). This CDR3 region has 15 residues. The germline V and J ends were trimmed by 4 bases and 2 bases, with 16 bases remaining between them. The germline CDR1 and CDR2 sequences are SQVTM and ANQGSEA. CDR3 in DNA: TGCAGCGTTGTGAACTCTGGGGGTCCCACAGATACGCAGTATTTT. Translation gives CSVVNSGGPTDTQYF.

The chain uses TRBV7-8 and TRBJ2-1; no clear D gene. With 1 base removed from V and 9 bases from J, the gap between germline ends came to 25 bases. This CDR3 is 18 amino acids long. Germline CDR1 and CDR2: SGHVS and FQNEAQ. The CDR3 coding sequence is TGTGCCAGCAGCTTAGGAGCCCATTTCGGAGATACGCCGGCTGAGCAGTTCTTC. Residues: CASSLGAHFGDTPAEQFF.

In nucleotides, the CDR3 is TGTGCCAGCAGTTGGAGGGGTGGCCATGAGGACGAGCAGTACTTC. Translating gives CASSWRGGHEDEQYF. The chain employs TRBV6-5 and TRBJ2-7, with D perhaps TRBD2 (6 bases). The germline gives CDR1 MNHEY, CDR2 SVGAGI. Trimming removed 4 bases from V and 5 bases from J, with 18 bases in between. CDR3 length: 15 amino acids.

The V gene is TRBV9, the J gene TRBJ2-3; 7 bases are shared with TRBD1. This CDR3 comprises 17 residues. From germline, CDR1 is SGDLS and CDR2 YYNGEE. The V and J ends lost 4 bases and 4 bases, in that order; junction bases with no gene match: 15. CDR3 DNA: TGTGCCAGCAGCCCCACCAGCTCAAGACAGGGAGCAGATACGCAGTATTTT. This sequence encodes CASSPTSSRQGADTQYF.

This clone counts as medium-sized. The chain couples TRBV28 to TRBJ2-7; possible D gene TRBD1, 6 bases. The ends were cut back, 11 bases at V and 1 base at J, with 9 bases in the middle. The germline V gene encodes CDR1 MDHEN and CDR2 SYDVKM. The length of the CDR3 is 11 residues. The chain's CDR3 is CAGGHSYEQYF. Written as DNA, the CDR3 is TGTGCCGGGGGACATTCCTACGAGCAGTACTTC.

The J gene is TRBJ1-2, the V gene TRBV5-4; the match to TRBD1 covers 10 bases. J lost 2 bases, V lost 3 bases, and 1 base had no gene match. There are 14 residues in the CDR3. Germline assignment: CDR1 SGHNT and CDR2 YYREEE (reference sequence). The CDR3 sequence: CASSSGQGNYGYTF. The CDR3 coding sequence is TGTGCCAGCAGCTCGGGACAGGGGAACTATGGCTACACCTTC.

The chain carries TRBV27 and TRBJ2-3, with 8 bases lining up with TRBD2. The germline V gene encodes CDR1 MNHEY and CDR2 SMNVEV (reference sequence). The CDR3 runs 16 residues. Trimming cost V 4 bases and J 0 bases; bases outside gene matches: 6. CDR3 in DNA: TGTGCCAGCAGTTACCTCGGGGGGGCCAGCACAGATACGCAGTATTTT. This encodes CASSYLGGASTDTQYF.

This chain links TRBV6-5 with TRBJ1-6; 7 bases map to TRBD1. J was trimmed by 5 bases and V by 6 bases; bases with no gene match: 7. CDR1 and CDR2 (germline): MNHEY, SVGAGI. The CDR3 length is 15 residues. As DNA, the CDR3 is TGTGCCAGCAGATGGGGACAGTTAAATAATTCACCCCTCCACTTT. It specifies CASRWGQLNNSPLHF.

In this sample, this clone turned up once. This chain links TRBV28 with TRBJ2-1; D possibly corresponds to TRBD2 (6 bases). With 6 bases removed from V and 0 bases from J, the gap between germline ends came to 9 bases. Germline CDR1 reads MDHEN; CDR2 reads SYDVKM. CDR3 size: 14 residues. The CDR3 sequence: CASRAGNSYNEQFF. As DNA, the CDR3 is TGTGCCAGCAGAGCGGGCAACTCCTACAATGAGCAGTTCTTC.

The V gene is TRBV28, the J gene TRBJ2-1; D might be TRBD2 (6 bases). Trimming removed 3 bases from V and 6 bases from J, with 9 bases in between. Germline CDR1 MDHEN, CDR2 SYDVKM. This CDR3 has 13 residues. This chain's CDR3 is CASSFGGINEQFF. In DNA, the CDR3 is TGTGCCAGCAGTTTCGGGGGTATCAATGAGCAGTTCTTC.

The V and J genes are TRBV5-5 and TRBJ2-3, with 16 nucleotides matching TRBD2. The CDR3 consists of 19 residues. Germline V gene sequence: CDR1 SGHKS, CDR2 YYEKEE (reference sequence). Trimming cost V 2 bases and J 4 bases; bases outside gene matches: 10. The CDR3 DNA sequence: TGTGCCAGCAGCTTTACCGGGACTAGCGGGGGGGCCGCCGCAGATACGCAGTATTTT. Residues: CASSFTGTSGGAAADTQYF.

Only a few counts were recorded for this clone. The chain carries TRBV7-8 and TRBJ2-1, with D maybe TRBD2 (6 bases). Germline V lookup: CDR1 SGHVS, CDR2 FQNEAQ. This CDR3 comprises 16 residues. The V end was cut by 1 base, the J end by 3 bases, with 13 bases between. The CDR3: CASSLGVAGIYNEQFF. In DNA form, the CDR3 reads TGTGCCAGCAGCTTAGGGGTTGCGGGGATCTACAATGAGCAGTTCTTC.

V gene TRBV2 combines with J gene TRBJ1-2; D not certain. This CDR3 region has 12 residues. The germline V and J ends were trimmed by 6 bases and 1 base, with 6 bases remaining between them. Germline CDR1 SNHLY, CDR2 FYNNEI. The CDR3 loop is CASRASNYGYTF. As DNA, the CDR3 is TGTGCCAGCAGGGCAAGTAACTATGGCTACACCTTC. Filled out from reference TRBV2 and TRBJ1-2, the complete variable domain reads EPEVTQTPSHQVTQMGQEVILRCVPISNHLYFYWYRQILGQKVEFLVSFYNNEISEKSEIFDDQFSVERPDGSNFTLKIRSTKLEDSAMYFCASRASNYGYTFGSGTRLTVV.

The table lists this clone with a few counts. This chain links TRBV9 with TRBJ1-2; the D is unclear. The CDR3 is made up of 16 amino acids. CDR1 is SGDLS, CDR2 YYNGEE, per germline. V lost 4 bases and J lost 2, with 18 bases in between. The CDR3 nucleotides are TGTGCCAGCAGCCCCCGTCTAGCGGTCGGCAACTATGGCTACACCTTC. Amino acid sequence: CASSPRLAVGNYGYTF.

This clone was recorded once. V and J are TRBV7-2 and TRBJ2-5; D gene ambiguous. Per germline, CDR1 SGHTA and CDR2 FQGNSA. This CDR3 has 15 amino acids. Trimming shortened V by 1 base and J by 2 bases, and 11 bases separated the two germline ends. CDR3 sequence reads: CASSLDTARQETQYF. The CDR3 DNA is TGTGCCAGCAGCTTAGACACGGCTCGACAAGAGACCCAGTACTTC.

This clone occurred a few times. The chain employs TRBV6-2 or TRBV6-3 and TRBJ1-2; 7 nucleotides line up with TRBD1. Trimming at V came to 5 bases and at J to 2 bases, leaving 5 bases not matched to a gene. The CDR3 loop spans 14 amino acids. Germline V CDR1 and CDR2: MNHEY, SVGEGT. This CDR3 reads CASSLTGLNYGYTF. In DNA form, the CDR3 reads TGTGCCAGCAGTCTGACAGGGCTGAACTATGGCTACACCTTC.

This sequence joins TRBV4-2 and TRBJ2-2; TRBD1 or TRBD2 may be the D gene (5 bases each). CDR1 and CDR2 (germline): LGHNA, YNFKEQ. The CDR3 totals 16 residues. The V and J ends lost 4 bases and 4 bases respectively, with 16 bases between them. This CDR3 is CASSLQVGGPTGELFF. In DNA, the CDR3 is TGTGCCAGCAGCCTTCAAGTTGGGGGACCCACCGGGGAGCTGTTTTTT.

The chain has TRBV9 and TRBJ1-1, with no clear D. Germline CDR1 reads SGDLS; CDR2 reads YYNGEE. Trimming left V 4 bases short and J 6 bases short, with 16 bases between. The CDR3 runs to 14 residues. CDR3 amino acids: CASSKAVEAAEAFF. The CDR3 nucleotides are TGTGCCAGCAGCAAGGCAGTGGAAGCGGCTGAAGCTTTCTTT.

The rearrangement joins TRBV15 to TRBJ2-4, with D unclear. The germline V gene encodes CDR1 LNHNV and CDR2 YYDKDF (reference sequence). This CDR3 region has 14 residues. The ends were cut back, 2 bases at V and 9 bases at J, with 14 bases in the middle. Here the CDR3 DNA reads TGTGCCACCAGCAGAATATCTGGGTGGAGCATTCAGTACTTC. As protein: CATSRISGWSIQYF. Full variable domain (outside the CDR3, taken from reference TRBV15 and TRBJ2-4): DAMVIQNPRYQVTQFGKPVTLSCSQTLNHNVMYWYQQKSSQAPKLLFHYYDKDFNNEADTPDNFQSRRPNTSFCFLDIRSPGLGDTAMYLCATSRISGWSIQYFGAGTRLSVL.

The chain uses TRBV18 and TRBJ2-3; D possibly uses TRBD1 or TRBD2 (5 bases each). Per the germline V gene, CDR1 is KGHSH and CDR2 is LQKENI. Trimming shortened V by 7 bases and J by 10 bases, and 15 bases separated the two germline ends. CDR3 length: 12 amino acids. The CDR3 DNA reads TGTGCCAGCTTAGACGGGGCCGAGGCGCAGTATTTT. This gives the protein CASLDGAEAQYF.

The chain carries TRBV28 and TRBJ1-5; 7 positions match TRBD1. The germline V gene encodes CDR1 MDHEN and CDR2 SYDVKM. The J segment lost 4 bases and the V segment lost 7 bases, leaving 13 bases of the junction unmatched. This CDR3 spans 16 amino acids. The CDR3: CASTQMGTAQNQPQHF. The DNA for the CDR3 is TGTGCCAGCACCCAAATGGGGACAGCCCAAAATCAGCCCCAGCATTTT.

This chain connects TRBV15 to TRBJ1-1; TRBD1 matches at 9 bases. Trimming at V came to 0 bases and at J to 1 base, leaving 6 bases not matched to a gene. The CDR3 is made up of 17 amino acids. CDR1 and CDR2 (germline): LNHNV, YYDKDF (reference sequence). Here the CDR3 reads CATSRDPGTGRNTEAFF. The CDR3 DNA reads as TGTGCCACCAGCAGAGATCCCGGGACAGGGAGGAACACTGAAGCTTTCTTT. The variable domain in full, completed from reference TRBV15 and TRBJ1-1, reads DAMVIQNPRYQVTQFGKPVTLSCSQTLNHNVMYWYQQKSSQAPKLLFHYYDKDFNNEADTPDNFQSRRPNTSFCFLDIRSPGLGDTAMYLCATSRDPGTGRNTEAFFGQGTRLTVV.

CDR3 sequence: CASSATGGIPRGYTF. For the CDR3, the DNA is TGTGCCAGCTCAGCTACAGGGGGGATTCCGCGAGGCTACACCTTC. The genes are TRBV18 and TRBJ1-2, with TRBD1 matching 8 bases. The trim removed 5 bases at V and 8 bases at J, leaving 13 bases unmatched. There are 15 residues in the CDR3. Per the germline V gene, CDR1 is KGHSH and CDR2 is LQKENI.

The J gene is TRBJ2-6, the V gene TRBV7-8; TRBD1 might be the D (5 bases). This CDR3 comprises 16 residues. Germline lookup yields CDR1 SGHVS and CDR2 FQNEAQ. Trimming removed 1 base at V and 0 bases at J, with 7 bases between. CDR3 protein: CASSLDRPSGANVLTF. In DNA, the CDR3 is TGTGCCAGCAGCTTAGACAGGCCCTCTGGGGCCAACGTCCTGACTTTC.

The rearrangement links TRBV2 to TRBJ2-7; D is possibly TRBD2 (5 bases). Trimming took 6 bases from V and 2 from J, leaving 17 bases between them. The germline V gene has CDR1 SNHLY and CDR2 FYNNEI. The CDR3 runs 15 residues. The CDR3 bases are TGTGCCAGCAGGGGCGCGGGCCTAAGGCCCTACGAGCAGTACTTC. Protein product: CASRGAGLRPYEQYF.

The V call is TRBV27, the J call TRBJ1-1; 7 bases align to TRBD1. Germline loops: CDR1 MNHEY, CDR2 SMNVEV (reference sequence). The CDR3 is 12 residues long. V trimming: 8 bases; J trimming: 4 bases; junction bases outside the gene matches: 4. For the CDR3, the DNA is TGTGCCAGCCGACAGGGAGGCACTGAAGCTTTCTTT. This gives the protein CASRQGGTEAFF.